These 28 T cell receptor beta chains originate from one sample sequenced in a study of T cell responses to AZD1222 COVID-19 vaccine. TCRdb's copy holds only in-frame clones and misses some; the assay was immunoSEQ multiplex PCR. This sample carries more than 95,000 clones, about 90% of them seen once, and the ten largest clones take around 1.5%. The sequencing used peripheral blood, collected 28 days after the second AZD1222 dose. The receptors here all came from an adult who received the AZD1222 COVID-19 vaccine.

The chain carries TRBV7-9 and TRBJ1-2; no clear D gene. V lost 1 base to trimming and J lost 4 bases, with 7 bases between them. Germline CDR1 and CDR2: SEHNR and FQNEAQ (reference sequence). CDR3 length: 13 residues. CDR3 sequence reads: CASSLGEVYGYTF. The CDR3 DNA follows: TGTGCCAGCAGCTTAGGGGAAGTCTATGGCTACACCTTC.

The chain recombines TRBV30 with TRBJ1-5; D uncertain. The CDR3 length is 13 residues. The V end was cut by 3 bases, the J end by 7 bases, with 13 bases between. Germline V gene lookup returns CDR1 GTSNPN and CDR2 SVGIG (reference sequence). In DNA, the CDR3 is TGTGCCTGGAGCCGATCGGGGAACCAGCCCCAGCATTTT. Protein product: CAWSRSGNQPQHF.

This clone was recorded once. The chain uses TRBV5-5 and TRBJ2-7; a weak D match, TRBD2 (6 bases). Per the germline V gene, CDR1 is SGHKS and CDR2 is YYEKEE (reference sequence). The V end lost 3 bases, the J end lost 3 bases, and 16 bases lay between the germline ends. This CDR3 comprises 15 residues. In nucleotides, the CDR3 is TGTGCCAGCAGCTCCCCGGCGGGGTATGTCTACGAGCAGTACTTC. Translation: CASSSPAGYVYEQYF.

The CDR3 here is CASSKGTTEAFF. The CDR3 DNA reads TGTGCCAGCTCAAAGGGTACTACTGAAGCTTTCTTT. J is TRBJ1-1 and V is TRBV18, with no clear D. The CDR3 runs 12 residues. The V gene lost 5 bases and the J gene lost 5 bases, with 9 bases spanning the gap. CDR1 is KGHSH and CDR2 is LQKENI in the germline V gene.

The CDR3 spells CASSFQGPRYNEQFF. The CDR3 DNA sequence: TGTGCCAGCAGCTTTCAGGGCCCCCGTTACAATGAGCAGTTCTTC. The V gene is TRBV7-3, the J gene TRBJ2-1; D perhaps matches TRBD1 (5 bases). Germline-derived CDR1 and CDR2 are SGHTA and FQGTGA. V was pared by 3 bases and J by 4 bases, with 13 bases between. CDR3 length: 15 residues. The variable domain in full, with the rest retrieved from reference TRBV7-3 and TRBJ2-1, is GAGVSQTPSNKVTEKGKYVELRCDPISGHTALYWYRQSLGQGPEFLIYFQGTGAADDSGLPNDRFFAVRPEGSVSTLKIQRTERGDSAVYLCASSFQGPRYNEQFFGPGTRLTVL.

This chain joins TRBV12-3 or TRBV12-4 and TRBJ1-1; TRBD1 matches 10 bases. The CDR3 is 12 amino acids. After removal of 7 bases from V and 10 bases from J, the junction contained 6 bases not matched to a gene. CDR3: CASTGTGAGAFF. As DNA, the CDR3 is TGTGCCAGCACCGGGACAGGGGCCGGAGCTTTCTTT.

This chain connects TRBV27 to TRBJ2-5; 7 bases are shared with TRBD1. Losses at the gene ends were 3 bases for V and 3 bases for J; bases not matched to a gene: 1. CDR1 MNHEY and CDR2 SMNVEV come from the germline V gene (reference sequence). The CDR3 sequence is 13 residues long. CDR3 coding DNA: TGTGCCAGCAGTTTCACAGGGGAAGAGACCCAGTACTTC. It encodes CASSFTGEETQYF.

The V and J genes are TRBV7-3 and TRBJ1-2; D gene ambiguous. This CDR3 region has 14 residues. Trimming removed 1 base at V and 7 bases at J, with 13 bases between. The V gene's germline CDR1 is SGHTA and CDR2 FQGTGA. The CDR3 is CASSLKGTMAGYTF. In DNA, the CDR3 is TGTGCCAGCAGCTTAAAAGGAACCATGGCTGGCTACACCTTC.

J is TRBJ1-2 and V is TRBV5-4, with 8 bases aligning to TRBD1. J gave up 2 bases and V 4 bases, and 10 bases lay outside the gene matches. CDR1 is SGHNT, CDR2 YYREEE, per germline (reference sequence). There are 16 residues in the CDR3. The CDR3 bases are TGTGCCAGCAGCGCTCGATCCGGGACAGGCAACTATGGCTACACCTTC. Protein: CASSARSGTGNYGYTF.

V gene TRBV2 combines with J gene TRBJ2-1, with D hard to call. V was pared by 8 bases and J by 8 bases, with 10 bases between. CDR1 SNHLY and CDR2 FYNNEI come from the germline V gene. The CDR3 loop spans 11 amino acids. The CDR3 sequence is CASSYHDEQFF. CDR3 DNA: TGTGCCAGCTCCTACCACGATGAGCAGTTCTTC.

J is TRBJ1-5 and V is TRBV6-5; D is perhaps TRBD1 (5 bases). CDR3 length equals 15 residues. V was cut by 6 bases and J by 0 bases, with 12 bases left in between. Germline CDR1 is MNHEY and CDR2 is SVGAGI. The DNA of the CDR3 is TGTGCCAGCAGCGAGGGACGTTATAGCAATCAGCCCCAGCATTTT. This gives the protein CASSEGRYSNQPQHF.

This clone has only one observation. The chain is built from TRBV28 and TRBJ2-2; 11 nucleotides line up with TRBD1. Germline V lookup: CDR1 MDHEN, CDR2 SYDVKM. CDR3 length: 16 residues. V gave up 4 bases and J gave up 7 bases; unmatched junction bases: 8. As DNA, the CDR3 is TGTGCCAGCAGTTCAGGACAGGGGGCGCGAAACGGGGAGCTGTTTTTT. It codes for CASSSGQGARNGELFF.

This clone was counted a few times. The V and J genes are TRBV15 and TRBJ2-5, with D possibly TRBD1 on 5 matching bases. The V and J ends lost 7 bases and 5 bases respectively, with 17 bases between them. Germline lookup yields CDR1 LNHNV and CDR2 YYDKDF (reference sequence). CDR3 length: 14 residues. CDR3 coding DNA: TGTGCCACCATGAAAGACAGAGGACGGGAGACCCAGTACTTC. Translating gives CATMKDRGRETQYF.

The chain has TRBV7-9 and TRBJ1-4; 8 nucleotides align to TRBD1. Trimming removed 5 bases from V and 8 bases from J; junction bases left unmatched: 10. CDR3 length: 15 residues. Germline CDR1 and CDR2: SEHNR and FQNEAQ (reference sequence). The CDR3 loop is CASSAGQGLGEKLFF. In DNA, the CDR3 is TGTGCCAGCAGCGCTGGACAGGGTTTGGGGGAAAAACTGTTTTTT.

The chain links TRBV5-1 to TRBJ2-1; the match to TRBD2 covers 11 bases. Germline CDR1 SGHRS, CDR2 YFSETQ. V shed 0 bases, J shed 10 bases, and the junction held 6 bases outside the gene matches. This CDR3 spans 15 amino acids. CDR3 amino acids: CASSLGLAGRGEQFF. The CDR3 bases are TGCGCCAGCAGCTTGGGACTAGCGGGGAGAGGGGAGCAGTTCTTC. Based on the CDR3 plus reference TRBV5-1 and TRBJ2-1, the full variable domain is KAGVTQTPRYLIKTRGQQVTLSCSPISGHRSVSWYQQTPGQGLQFLFEYFSETQRNKGNFPGRFSGRQFSNSRSEMNVSTLELGDSALYLCASSLGLAGRGEQFFGPGTRLTVL.

The chain recombines TRBV24-1 with TRBJ2-1, with 9 bases aligning to TRBD2. This CDR3 has 16 amino acids. The V and J ends lost 2 bases and 2 bases, in that order; junction bases with no gene match: 3. Germline CDR1 is KGHDR and CDR2 is SFDVKD. The chain's CDR3 is CATSDSSGRTYNEQFF. Here the CDR3 DNA reads TGTGCCACCAGTGATTCAAGCGGGAGGACCTACAATGAGCAGTTCTTC.

The V call is TRBV4-1, the J call TRBJ1-1; TRBD1 is a possible D gene (5 bases). Per germline, CDR1 MGHRA and CDR2 YSYEKL. V was shortened by 0 bases and J by 0 bases, with 5 bases between the two germline ends. The CDR3 covers 14 residues. This CDR3 reads CASSQDRVNTEAFF. The CDR3 nucleotides are TGCGCCAGCAGCCAAGACAGGGTGAACACTGAAGCTTTCTTT.

The chain has TRBV2 and TRBJ2-1; D unclear. Trimming stripped 6 bases from V and 3 bases from J, with 12 bases between. Germline V lookup: CDR1 SNHLY, CDR2 FYNNEI. The CDR3 extends over 14 amino acids. Written as DNA, the CDR3 is TGTGCCAGCAGGAACGGGCAAAACTACAATGAGCAGTTCTTC. As protein: CASRNGQNYNEQFF.

The chain links TRBV4-2 to TRBJ2-1; D unclear. The CDR3 has 13 amino acids. Germline-derived CDR1 and CDR2 are LGHNA and YNFKEQ. The V gene lost 3 bases and the J gene lost 9 bases, with 12 bases spanning the gap. The CDR3 DNA is TGTGCCAGCAGCCACCCAGGAGATGTTGAGCAGTTCTTC. Amino acids: CASSHPGDVEQFF.

The rearrangement joins TRBV6-5 to TRBJ1-6; no definite D call. Deletions cut 2 bases from V and 6 bases from J, with 5 bases between. The CDR3 consists of 13 residues. Germline V gene sequence: CDR1 MNHEY, CDR2 SVGAGI. CDR3: CASSYGPNSPLHF. CDR3 nucleotides: TGTGCCAGCAGTTACGGACCTAATTCACCCCTCCACTTT.

This chain joins TRBV19 and TRBJ1-5; 9 nucleotides match TRBD1. The CDR3 runs to 15 residues. With 5 bases clipped from V and 5 bases from J, the junction kept 7 bases outside the gene matches. Germline V gives CDR1 LNHDA, CDR2 SQIVND (reference sequence). For the CDR3, the DNA is TGTGCCAGTAGTGGTAAGGGACAGGGTCATCAGCCCCAGCATTTT. It translates to CASSGKGQGHQPQHF. Filled out from reference TRBV19 and TRBJ1-5, the complete variable domain reads DGGITQSPKYLFRKEGQNVTLSCEQNLNHDAMYWYRQDPGQGLRLIYYSQIVNDFQKGDIAEGYSVSREKKESFPLTVTSAQKNPTAFYLCASSGKGQGHQPQHFGDGTRLSIL.

The CDR3 region has the DNA TGTGCCAGCAGACCGACCGGGACTTCCTACGAGCAGTACTTC. The encoded protein is CASRPTGTSYEQYF. The rearrangement links TRBV28 to TRBJ2-7; D is possibly TRBD2 (6 bases). There are 14 residues in the CDR3. V lost 6 bases to trimming and J lost 1 base, with 13 bases between them. Germline CDR1 reads MDHEN; CDR2 reads SYDVKM. The full variable domain, rest sourced from reference TRBV28 and TRBJ2-7, is DVKVTQSSRYLVKRTGEKVFLECVQDMDHENMFWYRQDPGLGLRLIYFSYDVKMKEKGDIPEGYSVSREKKERFSLILESASTNQTSMYLCASRPTGTSYEQYFGPGTRLTVT.

The genes are TRBV27 and TRBJ1-6; D call uncertain. Trimming took off 3 bases at V and 0 bases at J, with 6 bases between the two ends. The V gene's germline CDR1 is MNHEY and CDR2 SMNVEV (reference sequence). The CDR3 spans 15 residues. The CDR3 sequence is CASSLTFSYNSPLHF. The CDR3 DNA reads TGTGCCAGCAGTTTGACTTTCTCCTATAATTCACCCCTCCACTTT.

V is TRBV11-1 and J is TRBJ2-3, with D perhaps given as TRBD1 or TRBD2 (6 bases each). This CDR3 region has 14 residues. V lost 6 bases and J lost 5, with 15 bases in between. From germline, CDR1 is SGHAT and CDR2 FQDESV (reference sequence). The CDR3: CASRVGGGGDTQYF. In DNA, the CDR3 is TGTGCCAGCAGAGTCGGAGGAGGGGGAGATACGCAGTATTTT.

The V call is TRBV6-1, the J call TRBJ1-3; D might be TRBD1 (6 bases). Germline loops: CDR1 MNHNS, CDR2 SASEGT. The CDR3 extends over 13 amino acids. Trimming took 6 bases from V and 2 from J, leaving 8 bases between them. CDR3 coding DNA: TGTGCCAGCAGCTCAGGGGCTGGAAACACCATATATTTT. This translates into CASSSGAGNTIYF.

The genes are TRBV6-5 and TRBJ2-5, with unresolved D. V was pared by 11 bases and J by 5 bases, with 9 bases between. The CDR3 sequence is 10 residues long. CDR1 and CDR2 (germline): MNHEY, SVGAGI. The CDR3 is CALGLETQYF. CDR3 sequence (DNA): TGTGCCCTGGGCTTGGAGACCCAGTACTTC.

By sample share, this clone is medium-sized. Other DNA sequences from this sample encode an identical CDR3 as well. The chain uses TRBV27 and TRBJ2-2; D not certain. The CDR3 contains 12 residues. CDR1 and CDR2 (germline): MNHEY, SMNVEV (reference sequence). Trimming pared 1 base from V and 5 bases from J, leaving 2 bases between. The CDR3 loop is CASSLLTGELFF. Here the CDR3 DNA reads TGTGCCAGCAGTTTATTAACCGGGGAGCTGTTTTTT.

This clone was observed a few times. This chain links TRBV7-9 with TRBJ1-4; D is unresolved. The CDR3 is made up of 15 amino acids. V was cut by 1 base and J by 4 bases, with 10 bases left in between. Germline V gives CDR1 SEHNR, CDR2 FQNEAQ (reference sequence). CDR3 bases: TGTGCCAGCAGCTTAGTGGCAGGCCGTAATGAAAAACTGTTTTTT. Amino acids: CASSLVAGRNEKLFF.